The clone carrying this TCR beta chain was recorded a few times. CDR3 length: 13 amino acids. Trimming removed 10 bases from V and 1 base from J, with 13 bases in between. Germline CDR1 LNHDA, CDR2 SQIVND (reference sequence). These data belong to a study of blood T cell repertoires in COVID-19. Across the study: Samples came from the United States, Italy and Spain, spanning acute and convalescent COVID-19.

Authors' data handling: Estimates of nucleated cell counts were drawn from the amplification of reference gene primers. The method was immunoSEQ multiplex PCR; TCRdb's version includes in-frame clones alone and lacks a portion of them. The V and J calls and clone size come from that table; D and trimming were worked out from the DNA. Counted here are 120,000 to 150,000 clones, around four fifths occurring once; the ten biggest clones make up 2.5% to 3%. The source material was peripheral blood. The chain carries TRBV19 and TRBJ1-1, with D possibly TRBD1 on 6 matching bases. The TCR sequence derives from a woman in her 40s with active or convalescent COVID-19. The CDR3 protein is CATRNRANTEAFF. CDR3 DNA: TGTGCCACACGAAACAGGGCGAACACTGAAGCTTTCTTT.